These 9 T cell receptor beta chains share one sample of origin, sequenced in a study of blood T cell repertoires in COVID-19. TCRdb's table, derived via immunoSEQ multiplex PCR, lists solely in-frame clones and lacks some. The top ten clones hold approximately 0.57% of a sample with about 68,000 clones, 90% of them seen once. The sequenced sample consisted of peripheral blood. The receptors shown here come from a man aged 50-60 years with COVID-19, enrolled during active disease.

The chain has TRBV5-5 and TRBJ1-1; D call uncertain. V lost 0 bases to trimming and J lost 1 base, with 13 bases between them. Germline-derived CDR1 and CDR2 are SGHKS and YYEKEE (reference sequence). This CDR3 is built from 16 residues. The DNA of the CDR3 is TGTGCCAGCAGCTTGGCACAGTTCCAAGAGAACACTGAAGCTTTCTTT. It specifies CASSLAQFQENTEAFF.

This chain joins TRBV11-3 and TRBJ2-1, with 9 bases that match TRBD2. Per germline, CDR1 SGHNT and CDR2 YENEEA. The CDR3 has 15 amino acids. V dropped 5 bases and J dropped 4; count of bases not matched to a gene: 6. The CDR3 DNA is TGTGCCAGCAGCGCCCTAGCGGGGAAATACAATGAGCAGTTCTTC. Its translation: CASSALAGKYNEQFF.

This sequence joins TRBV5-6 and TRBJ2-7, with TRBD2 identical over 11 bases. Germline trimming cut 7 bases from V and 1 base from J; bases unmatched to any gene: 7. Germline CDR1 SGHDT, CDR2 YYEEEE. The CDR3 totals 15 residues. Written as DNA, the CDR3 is TGTGCCAGCGGGTTAGCGGGAGGGTCTTCCTACGAGCAGTACTTC. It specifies CASGLAGGSSYEQYF.

This CDR3 is CASSVTDRGYYTF. In DNA, the CDR3 is TGTGCCAGCAGCGTAACCGACAGGGGTTACTACACCTTC. This chain uses TRBV9 with TRBJ1-2, with 8 bases fitting TRBD1. Trimming took 1 base from V and 10 from J; bases not matched to a gene: 6. Germline-derived CDR1 and CDR2 are SGDLS and YYNGEE. This CDR3 region has 13 residues.

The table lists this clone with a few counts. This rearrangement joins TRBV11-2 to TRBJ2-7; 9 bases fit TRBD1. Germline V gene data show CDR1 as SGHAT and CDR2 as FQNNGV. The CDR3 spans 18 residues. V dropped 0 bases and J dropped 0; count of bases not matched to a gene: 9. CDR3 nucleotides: TGTGCCAGCAGCTTAGATCTGGGACAGGGTTCCGCCTCCTACGAGCAGTACTTC. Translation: CASSLDLGQGSASYEQYF.

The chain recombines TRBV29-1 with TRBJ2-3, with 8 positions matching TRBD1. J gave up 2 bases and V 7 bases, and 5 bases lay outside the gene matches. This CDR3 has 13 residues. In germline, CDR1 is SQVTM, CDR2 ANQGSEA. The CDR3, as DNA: TGCAGCGCTTCGGGACAGGACACAGATACGCAGTATTTT. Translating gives CSASGQDTDTQYF.

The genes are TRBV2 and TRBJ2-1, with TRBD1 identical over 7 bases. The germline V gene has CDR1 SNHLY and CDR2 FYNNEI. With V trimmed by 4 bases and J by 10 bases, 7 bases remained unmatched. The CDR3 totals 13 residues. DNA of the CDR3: TGTGCCAGCAGTGCCGAGGGGGCAATCGAGCAGTTCTTC. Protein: CASSAEGAIEQFF.

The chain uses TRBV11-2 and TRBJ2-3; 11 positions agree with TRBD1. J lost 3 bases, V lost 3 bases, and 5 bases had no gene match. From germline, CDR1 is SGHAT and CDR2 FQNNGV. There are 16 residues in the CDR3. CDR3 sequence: CASSLYRDRGTDTQYF. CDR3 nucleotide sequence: TGTGCCAGCAGCTTGTACCGGGACAGGGGGACAGATACGCAGTATTTT.

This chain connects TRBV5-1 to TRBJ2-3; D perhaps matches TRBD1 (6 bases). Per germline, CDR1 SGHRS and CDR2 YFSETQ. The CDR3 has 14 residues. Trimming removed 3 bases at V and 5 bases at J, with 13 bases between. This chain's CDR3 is CASSSGAGGDTQYF. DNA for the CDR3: TGCGCCAGCAGCTCAGGGGCTGGGGGAGATACGCAGTATTTT.